A single sample is the source of the 4 T cell receptor beta chains below, sequenced in a study of blood T cell repertoires in COVID-19. Here immunoSEQ multiplex PCR was the method, and the copy in TCRdb shows in-frame clones only, minus some. The table records some 240,000 clones, 75% to 85% of them present only once. Sequences were obtained from peripheral blood. The origin of the receptors is a woman at least 80 years old with COVID-19, enrolled during active disease.

The chain combines TRBV28 with TRBJ2-3; 7 bases map to TRBD1. CDR1 and CDR2 (germline): MDHEN, SYDVKM. The ends lost 5 bases at V and 3 bases at J; junction bases unmatched: 11. CDR3 length: 16 amino acids. The chain's CDR3 is CASSIPGTAVTDTQYF. The CDR3 region has the DNA TGTGCCAGCAGTATCCCCGGGACAGCGGTTACAGATACGCAGTATTTT.

CDR3 bases: TGTGCCAGCAGTTTATCGTCTTTTTATGGCTACACCTTC. It encodes CASSLSSFYGYTF. The genes are TRBV27 and TRBJ1-2; unclear D gene. Per the germline V gene, CDR1 is MNHEY and CDR2 is SMNVEV (reference sequence). The CDR3 loop spans 13 amino acids. The V end lost 0 bases, the J end lost 5 bases, and 7 bases lay between the germline ends.

The table lists this clone with a count of one. The chain recombines TRBV28 with TRBJ2-5, with TRBD2 matching 8 bases. V was pared by 7 bases and J by 5 bases, with 6 bases of the junction left unmatched. Germline V CDR1 and CDR2: MDHEN, SYDVKM. CDR3 size: 13 residues. The CDR3 sequence: CASTLASGETQYF. Here the CDR3 DNA reads TGTGCCAGCACCCTAGCTAGCGGGGAGACCCAGTACTTC. The full variable domain, its missing parts supplied by reference TRBV28 and TRBJ2-5, is DVKVTQSSRYLVKRTGEKVFLECVQDMDHENMFWYRQDPGLGLRLIYFSYDVKMKEKGDIPEGYSVSREKKERFSLILESASTNQTSMYLCASTLASGETQYFGPGTRLLVL.

This clone was recorded once. The gene calls are TRBV2 and TRBJ1-2, with 9 nucleotides matching TRBD1. The CDR3 runs to 13 residues. V was pared by 6 bases and J by 11 bases, with 10 bases of the junction left unmatched. Germline CDR1 SNHLY, CDR2 FYNNEI. The CDR3: CASSIWDREGYTF. The CDR3 region has the DNA TGTGCCAGCAGCATCTGGGACAGGGAAGGATACACCTTC.